Below, 28 T cell receptor beta chains from the same sample are listed, as sequenced in a study of T cell repertoires in cytomegalovirus infection. TCRdb recomputed calls from the reads with MiXCR, one row per CDR3 protein. The repertoire has nearly 700,000 distinct CDR3 sequences, about 33% of them found once; the top ten carry 18%. The antigens for these receptors are not known. This sample comprised cultured PBMCs, obtained from culture after CMV antigen stimulation. The receptors were sampled from a human donor in good health (CMV status not recorded). Some clones in this sample may be carry-over from other donors' samples.

The V and J genes are TRBV4-2 and TRBJ2-5, with 9 bases fitting TRBD2. The junction had 6 bases not matched to a gene; V was cut back by 0 bases and J by 1 base. Germline V gene sequence: CDR1 LGHNA, CDR2 YNFKEQ. The CDR3 runs to 17 residues. CDR3 protein: CASSQEGRGGVQETQYF. Here the CDR3 DNA reads TGTGCCAGCAGCCAAGAAGGGCGGGGGGGAGTCCAAGAGACCCAGTACTTC.

The chain employs TRBV5-1 and TRBJ1-6; D ambiguous. Trimming pared 1 base from V and 8 bases from J, leaving 13 bases between. The CDR3 is 15 amino acids. Germline values: CDR1 SGHRS, CDR2 YFSETQ. CDR3 region: CASSLRPTGDSPLHF. The CDR3 DNA reads as TGCGCCAGCAGCTTGCGACCTACCGGGGATTCACCCCTCCACTTT.

This clonotype turned up a few times. The genes are TRBV7-8 and TRBJ2-7, with 8 bases matching TRBD1. Per germline, CDR1 SGHVS and CDR2 FQNEAQ. Unmatched junction bases numbered 9, after V lost 5 bases and J lost 6 bases. This CDR3 is 14 amino acids long. The CDR3 DNA is TGTGCCAGCAGCCCACTGACAGGGGTCATCGAGCAGTACTTC. This gives the protein CASSPLTGVIEQYF.

In DNA form, the CDR3 reads TGTGCCGGACCGCCAGATGAGCAGTTCTTC. It is translated as CAGPPDEQFF. The gene calls are TRBV2 and TRBJ2-1; D not resolved. Germline CDR1 reads SNHLY; CDR2 reads FYNNEI. V lost 11 bases to trimming and J lost 8 bases, with 10 bases between them. The CDR3 totals 10 residues.

CDR3 in amino acids: CSASRDRGTEAFF. CDR3 nucleotides: TGCAGTGCTAGTCGGGACAGGGGCACTGAAGCTTTCTTT. The chain recombines TRBV20-1 with TRBJ1-1, with 10 bases lining up with TRBD1. CDR1 is DFQATT and CDR2 is SNEGSKA in the germline V gene (reference sequence). The junction had 2 bases not matched to a gene; V was cut back by 3 bases and J by 4 bases. The CDR3 covers 13 residues.

The V call is TRBV20-1, the J call TRBJ2-3; D remains unclear. The CDR3 covers 15 residues. The germline CDR1 and CDR2 sequences are DFQATT and SNEGSKA (reference sequence). V was trimmed by 0 bases and J by 0 bases, leaving 10 bases between them. CDR3 coding DNA: TGCAGTGCTAGAGATCCTTTGAGGAGCACAGATACGCAGTATTTT. Its protein product is CSARDPLRSTDTQYF.

This clonotype has ten or more counts. The chain carries TRBV7-8 and TRBJ2-5; tentative D call: TRBD1 (5 bases). V was pared by 3 bases and J by 10 bases, with 15 bases between. CDR3 length equals 13 residues. CDR1 SGHVS and CDR2 FQNEAQ come from the germline V gene. The CDR3 spells CASSFAGPEDQYF. The CDR3 DNA follows: TGTGCCAGCAGCTTCGCAGGGCCCGAGGACCAGTACTTC. Complete variable domain (other parts from reference TRBV7-8 and TRBJ2-5): GAGVSQSPRYKVAKRGQDVALRCDPISGHVSLFWYQQALGQGPEFLTYFQNEAQLDKSGLPSDRFFAERPEGSVSTLKIQRTQQEDSAVYLCASSFAGPEDQYFGPGTRLLVL.

This clonotype was seen a few times. The chain couples TRBV6-1 to TRBJ1-3; no reliable D call. Per germline, CDR1 MNHNS and CDR2 SASEGT. V lost 0 bases and J lost 0, with 6 bases in between. This CDR3 has 15 residues. The CDR3 here is CASSEAGISGNTIYF. The CDR3 coding sequence is TGTGCCAGCAGTGAAGCAGGGATCTCTGGAAACACCATATATTTT.

The chain's CDR3 is CSAGTSGIVGQFF. The CDR3 coding sequence is TGCAGTGCTGGGACTAGCGGGATCGTCGGGCAGTTCTTC. V and J are TRBV20-1 and TRBJ2-1; 13 bases align to TRBD2. V trimming: 5 bases; J trimming: 12 bases; junction bases outside the gene matches: 7. CDR1 is DFQATT and CDR2 is SNEGSKA in the germline V gene (reference sequence). This CDR3 comprises 13 residues.

The V and J genes are TRBV28 and TRBJ2-7; D remains unclear. The V end lost 6 bases, the J end lost 0 bases, and 12 bases lay between the germline ends. Germline CDR1 and CDR2: MDHEN and SYDVKM. The CDR3 consists of 14 residues. The CDR3 here is CASSNVELSYEQYF. In DNA, the CDR3 is TGTGCCAGCAGCAATGTAGAGCTCTCCTACGAGCAGTACTTC.

This clonotype came up a few times. This chain joins TRBV3-1 and TRBJ2-5; perhaps TRBD2 as D (6 bases). The germline V gene encodes CDR1 LGHDT and CDR2 YNNKEL (reference sequence). Trimming pared 0 bases from V and 5 bases from J, leaving 13 bases between. This CDR3 has 15 amino acids. CDR3 DNA: TGTGCCAGCAGCCAAGATAGCGGAAGACGGGAGACCCAGTACTTC. It codes for CASSQDSGRRETQYF.

The chain carries TRBV20-1 and TRBJ2-5; 11 bases align to TRBD2. The V segment lost 3 bases and the J segment 5 bases; nucleotides outside the gene matches: 5. The CDR3 totals 14 residues. Germline V gene data show CDR1 as DFQATT and CDR2 as SNEGSKA (reference sequence). CDR3 sequence (DNA): TGCAGTGCTAGGGCAATAGCGGGGGGGGAGACCCAGTACTTC. It translates to CSARAIAGGETQYF.

The CDR3 sequence is CASSQGRGRSNTEAFF. The CDR3 DNA reads TGCGCCAGCAGCCAAGGCAGGGGACGATCGAACACTGAAGCTTTCTTT. The gene calls are TRBV4-1 and TRBJ1-1; tentative D call: TRBD1 (6 bases). The CDR3 length is 16 residues. The V gene's germline CDR1 is MGHRA and CDR2 YSYEKL. Between the trimmed V and J ends, which lost 1 base and 1 base, there was a span of 13 bases.

Here the CDR3 DNA reads TGCAGTGCTAGTAAGGGCACCTATAATTCACCCCTCCACTTT. Protein sequence: CSASKGTYNSPLHF. This chain links TRBV20-1 with TRBJ1-6; no reliable D call. V shed 3 bases and J shed 2 bases, with 8 bases lying between them. Germline V lookup: CDR1 DFQATT, CDR2 SNEGSKA (reference sequence). The CDR3 is made up of 14 amino acids.

This clonotype was counted at least ten times. The chain recombines TRBV7-2 with TRBJ2-7; 12 bases map to TRBD2. Trimming cost V 5 bases and J 7 bases; bases outside gene matches: 9. The CDR3 is 15 amino acids. Germline CDR1 SGHTA, CDR2 FQGNSA. CDR3 coding DNA: TGTGCCAGCAGCCTCAGACTAGCGGGAGTGCAAGAGCAGTACTTC. Encoded protein: CASSLRLAGVQEQYF.

This chain joins TRBV5-1 and TRBJ1-5, with a possible D match to TRBD1 (6 bases). CDR1 is SGHRS, CDR2 YFSETQ, per germline. The CDR3 is 13 amino acids. V was trimmed by 7 bases and J by 3 bases, leaving 11 bases between them. The CDR3 DNA reads as TGCGCCAGCCGGGGGGCCTTCAATCAGCCCCAGCATTTT. This sequence encodes CASRGAFNQPQHF.

The rearrangement joins TRBV20-1 to TRBJ2-5; 8 positions match TRBD1. This CDR3 contains 13 residues. Trimming at V came to 5 bases and at J to 2 bases, leaving 4 bases not matched to a gene. Germline CDR1 is DFQATT and CDR2 is SNEGSKA (reference sequence). The CDR3 loop reads CSASRTGQETQYF. Here the CDR3 DNA reads TGCAGTGCTTCCCGGACAGGGCAAGAGACCCAGTACTTC.

This clonotype was detected only once. CDR3 loop: CASGSQGNTEAFF. CDR3 DNA sequence: TGTGCCAGCGGATCACAGGGGAACACTGAAGCTTTCTTT. The J gene is TRBJ1-1, the V gene TRBV6-6; TRBD1 might be the D (6 bases). With 8 bases removed from V and 1 base from J, the gap between germline ends came to 11 bases. Germline V gene sequence: CDR1 MNHNY, CDR2 SVGAGI (reference sequence). The CDR3 loop spans 13 amino acids.

This chain connects TRBV6-6 to TRBJ1-1; 7 positions agree with TRBD1. Germline trimming cut 8 bases from V and 1 base from J; bases unmatched to any gene: 4. Germline-derived CDR1 and CDR2 are MNHNY and SVGAGI (reference sequence). The CDR3 length is 13 residues. The CDR3 nucleotides read TGTGCCAGCCTAAGACAGGGGAACACTGAAGCTTTCTTT. This translates into CASLRQGNTEAFF.

This clonotype was found once. The chain is built from TRBV7-4 and TRBJ2-2; 8 positions agree with TRBD1. The CDR3 is 15 amino acids. The junction had 10 bases not matched to a gene; V was cut back by 5 bases and J by 8 bases. CDR1 SGHVT and CDR2 SQSDAQ come from the germline V gene. The CDR3 region is CASSPGTGEKGELFF. DNA for the CDR3: TGTGCCAGCAGCCCCGGGACAGGAGAGAAGGGGGAGCTGTTTTTT.

A few counts support this clonotype. This sequence joins TRBV6-1 and TRBJ1-1, with D unresolved. This CDR3 contains 15 residues. V was trimmed by 5 bases and J by 0 bases, leaving 13 bases between them. Germline lookup yields CDR1 MNHNS and CDR2 SASEGT. CDR3 sequence: CASSRDGRLNTEAFF. The CDR3 region has the DNA TGTGCCAGCAGTAGGGATGGAAGGCTGAACACTGAAGCTTTCTTT.

This clonotype was recorded a few times. J is TRBJ2-7 and V is TRBV7-2; the D gene is possibly TRBD2 (5 bases). Germline CDR1 and CDR2: SGHTA and FQGNSA. V lost 3 bases, J lost 4 bases, and 10 bases lay in between. This CDR3 contains 13 residues. The CDR3 sequence: CASSFERGYEQYF. In DNA form, the CDR3 reads TGTGCCAGCAGCTTCGAACGCGGGTACGAGCAGTACTTC.

This chain joins TRBV19 and TRBJ2-2, with TRBD2 as a possible D gene (5 bases). CDR1 LNHDA and CDR2 SQIVND come from the germline V gene (reference sequence). The CDR3 has 16 residues. V was cut by 6 bases and J by 1 base, with 15 bases left in between. The CDR3 reads CASSRRVARNTGELFF. CDR3 sequence (DNA): TGTGCCAGTAGCCGTCGGGTAGCGCGGAACACCGGGGAGCTGTTTTTT.

This clonotype showed up just a few times. This chain connects TRBV4-3 to TRBJ2-2, with TRBD2 matching 9 bases. J was trimmed by 3 bases and V by 0 bases; bases with no gene match: 8. The germline gives CDR1 LGHNA, CDR2 YSLEER. The CDR3 consists of 18 residues. CDR3 sequence: CASSQETSGPTYTGELFF. CDR3 sequence (DNA): TGCGCCAGCAGCCAAGAGACTAGCGGACCAACGTACACCGGGGAGCTGTTTTTT.

In this sample, this clonotype turned up a few times. The J gene is TRBJ1-5, the V gene TRBV10-2; no firm D call. The CDR3 extends over 14 amino acids. Deletions cut 5 bases from V and 5 bases from J, with 13 bases between. The germline CDR1 and CDR2 sequences are WSHSY and SAAADI. DNA for the CDR3: TGCGCCAGCAGTCGAGGGCCGCAGGATCAGCCCCAGCATTTT. Translated, it gives CASSRGPQDQPQHF.

V usage is TRBV27 and J usage is TRBJ2-6, with no clear D. The V gene lost 3 bases and the J gene lost 5 bases, with 2 bases spanning the gap. Germline CDR1 MNHEY, CDR2 SMNVEV (reference sequence). CDR3 length: 12 residues. CDR3 in DNA: TGTGCCAGCAGTTTCTGGGCCAACGTCCTGACTTTC. Translation: CASSFWANVLTF.

This clonotype came up many times. The V gene is TRBV7-2, the J gene TRBJ2-3; 9 bases are a match to TRBD2. The CDR3 runs to 16 residues. Germline loops: CDR1 SGHTA, CDR2 FQGNSA. Germline trimming cut 5 bases from V and 5 bases from J; bases unmatched to any gene: 11. The DNA for the CDR3 is TGTGCCAGCAGCCCCTCCCGCGGGAGGGCCCAAGATACGCAGTATTTT. Amino acid sequence: CASSPSRGRAQDTQYF.

The J gene is TRBJ2-2, the V gene TRBV20-1; D is unresolved. Germline V gene lookup returns CDR1 DFQATT and CDR2 SNEGSKA (reference sequence). The CDR3 runs 12 residues. The CDR3 loop is CNRGVHTGELFF. In nucleotides, the CDR3 is TGCAATCGTGGTGTGCACACCGGGGAGCTGTTTTTT.